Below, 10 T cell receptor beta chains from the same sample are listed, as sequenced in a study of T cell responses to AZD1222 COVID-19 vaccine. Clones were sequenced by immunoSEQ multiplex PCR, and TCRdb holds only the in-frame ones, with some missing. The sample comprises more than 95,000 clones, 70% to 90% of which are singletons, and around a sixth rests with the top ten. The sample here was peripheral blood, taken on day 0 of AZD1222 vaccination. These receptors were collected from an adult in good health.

CDR3 in amino acids: CASSPGDIASYEQYF. CDR3 DNA sequence: TGTGCCAGCAGCCCCGGGGACATAGCATCCTACGAGCAGTACTTC. This chain uses TRBV3-1 (or the pseudogene TRBV3-2) with TRBJ2-7; D possibly corresponds to TRBD1 (6 bases). This CDR3 spans 15 amino acids. The V end was cut by 4 bases, the J end by 1 base, with 14 bases between. Germline CDR1 reads LGHDT; CDR2 reads YNNKEL (reference sequence).

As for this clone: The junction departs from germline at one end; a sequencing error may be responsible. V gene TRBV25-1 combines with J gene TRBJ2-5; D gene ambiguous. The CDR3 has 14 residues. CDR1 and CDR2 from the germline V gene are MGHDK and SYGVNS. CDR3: CASSEHKHQGTQYF. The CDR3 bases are TGTGCCAGCAGTGAACACAAACATCAAGGGACCCAGTACTTC. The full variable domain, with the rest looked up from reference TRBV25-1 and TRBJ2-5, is EADIYQTPRYLVIGTGKKITLECSQTMGHDKMYWYQQDPGMELHLIHYSYGVNSTEKGDLSSESTVSRIRTEHFPLTLESARPSHTSQYLCASSEHKHQGTQYFGPGTRLLVL.

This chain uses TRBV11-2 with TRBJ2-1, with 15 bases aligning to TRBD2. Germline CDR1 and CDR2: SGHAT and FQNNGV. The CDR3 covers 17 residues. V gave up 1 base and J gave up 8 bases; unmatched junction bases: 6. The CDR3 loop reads CASSLGTSGGAFDEQFF. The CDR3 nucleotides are TGTGCCAGCAGCTTAGGGACTAGCGGGGGGGCTTTTGATGAGCAGTTCTTC.

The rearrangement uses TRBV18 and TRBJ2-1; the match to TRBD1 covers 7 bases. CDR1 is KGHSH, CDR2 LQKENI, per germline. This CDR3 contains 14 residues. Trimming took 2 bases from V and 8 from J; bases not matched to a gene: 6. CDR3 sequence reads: CASSPRDRAYEQFF. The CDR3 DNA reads TGTGCCAGCTCACCAAGAGACAGGGCCTATGAGCAGTTCTTC.

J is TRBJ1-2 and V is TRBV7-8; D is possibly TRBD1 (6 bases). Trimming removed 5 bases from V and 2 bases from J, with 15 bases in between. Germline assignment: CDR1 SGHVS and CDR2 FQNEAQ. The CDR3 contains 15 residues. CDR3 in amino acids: CASSRLTGPNYGYTF. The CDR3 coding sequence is TGTGCCAGCAGCCGACTTACAGGGCCGAACTATGGCTACACCTTC. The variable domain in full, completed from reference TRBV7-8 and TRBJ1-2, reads GAGVSQSPRYKVAKRGQDVALRCDPISGHVSLFWYQQALGQGPEFLTYFQNEAQLDKSGLPSDRFFAERPEGSVSTLKIQRTQQEDSAVYLCASSRLTGPNYGYTFGSGTRLTVV.

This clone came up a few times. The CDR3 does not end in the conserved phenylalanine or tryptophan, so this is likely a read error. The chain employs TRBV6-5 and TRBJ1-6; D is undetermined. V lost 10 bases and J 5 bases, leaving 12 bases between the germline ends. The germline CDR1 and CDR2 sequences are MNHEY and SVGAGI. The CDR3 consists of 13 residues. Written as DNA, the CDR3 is TGTGCCACCAGCCGGCCAGATAATTCACCCCTCCACCTT. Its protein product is CATSRPDNSPLHL.

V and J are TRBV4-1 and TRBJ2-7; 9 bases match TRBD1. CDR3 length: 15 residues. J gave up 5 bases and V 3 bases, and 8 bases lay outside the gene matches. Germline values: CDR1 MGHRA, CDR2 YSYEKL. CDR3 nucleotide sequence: TGCGCCAGCAGCCACCCCGGACAGGGGACTCACGAGCAGTACTTC. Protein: CASSHPGQGTHEQYF.

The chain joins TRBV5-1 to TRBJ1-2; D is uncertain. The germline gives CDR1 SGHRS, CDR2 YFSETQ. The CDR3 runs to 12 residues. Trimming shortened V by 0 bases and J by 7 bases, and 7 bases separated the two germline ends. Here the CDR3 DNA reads TGCGCCAGCAGCTTGGGAGGGAGTGGCTACACCTTC. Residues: CASSLGGSGYTF.

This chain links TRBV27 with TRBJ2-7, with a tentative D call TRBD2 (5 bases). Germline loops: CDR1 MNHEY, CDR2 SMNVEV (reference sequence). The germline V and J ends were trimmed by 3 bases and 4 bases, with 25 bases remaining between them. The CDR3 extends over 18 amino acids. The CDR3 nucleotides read TGTGCCAGCAGTTTTGCTTTAGGGCGGGCAATTAATTCTTACGAGCAGTACTTC. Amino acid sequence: CASSFALGRAINSYEQYF.

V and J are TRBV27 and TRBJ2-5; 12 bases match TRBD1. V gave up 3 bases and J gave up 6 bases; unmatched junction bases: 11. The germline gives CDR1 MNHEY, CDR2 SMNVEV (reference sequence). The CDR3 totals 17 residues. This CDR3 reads CASSFLGDRGPRKTQYF. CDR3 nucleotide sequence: TGTGCCAGCAGTTTCTTAGGGGACAGGGGGCCGAGAAAGACCCAGTACTTC.